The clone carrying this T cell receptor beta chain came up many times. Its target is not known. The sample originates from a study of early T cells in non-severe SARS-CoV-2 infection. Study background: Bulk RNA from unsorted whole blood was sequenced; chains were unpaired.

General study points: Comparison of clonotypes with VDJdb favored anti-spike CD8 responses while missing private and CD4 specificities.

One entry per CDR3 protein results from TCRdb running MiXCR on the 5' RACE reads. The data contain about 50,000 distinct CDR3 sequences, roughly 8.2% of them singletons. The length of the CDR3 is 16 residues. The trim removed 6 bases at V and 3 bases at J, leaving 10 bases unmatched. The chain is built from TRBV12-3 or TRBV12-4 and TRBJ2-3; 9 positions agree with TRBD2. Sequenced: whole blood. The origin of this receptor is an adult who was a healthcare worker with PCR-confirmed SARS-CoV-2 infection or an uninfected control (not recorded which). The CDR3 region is CASSPYGAGGTDTQYF. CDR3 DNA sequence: TGTGCCAGCAGCCCTTATGGAGCGGGAGGAACAGATACGCAGTATTTT.